This section outlines one T cell receptor beta chain sequence together with its context. Antigen: not known. This sample is drawn from a study of response to subunit inactivated influenza vaccine. Overall study findings and caveats: After each seasonal influenza vaccination, few new T cells are recruited, the authors suggested.

One entry per CDR3 protein, called by TCRdb with MiXCR from the RT-PCR reads. Seen here are about half a million distinct CDR3 sequences, about 8% observed once, and the top ten hold about an eighth. The CDR3 is 16 residues long. Germline-derived CDR1 and CDR2 are SGHKS and YYEKEE (reference sequence). Unmatched junction bases numbered 10, after V lost 3 bases and J lost 1 base. This rearrangement joins TRBV5-5 to TRBJ2-7; 7 nucleotides match TRBD1. Here the sequenced sample was PBMCs from blood, taken 23 to 25 months after vaccination. The source is a man aged 45 to 75 who received an inactivated influenza vaccine. This CDR3 reads CASSSTHGTVSYEQYF. DNA of the CDR3: TGTGCCAGCAGCTCCACCCACGGGACAGTTTCCTACGAGCAGTACTTC.